Sequencing of this T cell receptor (beta chain) was carried out in a study of cytomegalovirus exposure and HLA in healthy donors. The PCR had 60 Vbeta and 13 Jbeta primers. The repertoire was sequenced with immunoSEQ multiplex PCR; TCRdb's copy has only in-frame clones and lacks some. The profile shows about 98,000 clones, about 80% of them singletons. Losses at the gene ends were 0 bases for V and 5 bases for J; bases not matched to a gene: 10. Germline assignment: CDR1 SGHDT and CDR2 YYEEEE. The CDR3 sequence is 17 residues long. About this clone: As yet, its antigen is unknown.

Study-wide findings and caveats: Analyses of presence/absence relied on an assumption of roughly uniform sequencing depth across donors. Previous analysis showed most TCR beta V segments were productive about 90% or about 30% of the time. More clonal expansion characterized HLA-associated TCR beta chains than equally common others in a later analysis.

The sequence was obtained from a man aged 18 to 30 in good health and CMV-seropositive. Input material: PBMCs. The gene calls are TRBV5-6 and TRBJ2-1, with TRBD1 matching 8 bases. As DNA, the CDR3 is TGTGCCAGCAGCTTGGGACTTGGGACAGGTATCAACAATGAGCAGTTCTTC. It translates to CASSLGLGTGINNEQFF.